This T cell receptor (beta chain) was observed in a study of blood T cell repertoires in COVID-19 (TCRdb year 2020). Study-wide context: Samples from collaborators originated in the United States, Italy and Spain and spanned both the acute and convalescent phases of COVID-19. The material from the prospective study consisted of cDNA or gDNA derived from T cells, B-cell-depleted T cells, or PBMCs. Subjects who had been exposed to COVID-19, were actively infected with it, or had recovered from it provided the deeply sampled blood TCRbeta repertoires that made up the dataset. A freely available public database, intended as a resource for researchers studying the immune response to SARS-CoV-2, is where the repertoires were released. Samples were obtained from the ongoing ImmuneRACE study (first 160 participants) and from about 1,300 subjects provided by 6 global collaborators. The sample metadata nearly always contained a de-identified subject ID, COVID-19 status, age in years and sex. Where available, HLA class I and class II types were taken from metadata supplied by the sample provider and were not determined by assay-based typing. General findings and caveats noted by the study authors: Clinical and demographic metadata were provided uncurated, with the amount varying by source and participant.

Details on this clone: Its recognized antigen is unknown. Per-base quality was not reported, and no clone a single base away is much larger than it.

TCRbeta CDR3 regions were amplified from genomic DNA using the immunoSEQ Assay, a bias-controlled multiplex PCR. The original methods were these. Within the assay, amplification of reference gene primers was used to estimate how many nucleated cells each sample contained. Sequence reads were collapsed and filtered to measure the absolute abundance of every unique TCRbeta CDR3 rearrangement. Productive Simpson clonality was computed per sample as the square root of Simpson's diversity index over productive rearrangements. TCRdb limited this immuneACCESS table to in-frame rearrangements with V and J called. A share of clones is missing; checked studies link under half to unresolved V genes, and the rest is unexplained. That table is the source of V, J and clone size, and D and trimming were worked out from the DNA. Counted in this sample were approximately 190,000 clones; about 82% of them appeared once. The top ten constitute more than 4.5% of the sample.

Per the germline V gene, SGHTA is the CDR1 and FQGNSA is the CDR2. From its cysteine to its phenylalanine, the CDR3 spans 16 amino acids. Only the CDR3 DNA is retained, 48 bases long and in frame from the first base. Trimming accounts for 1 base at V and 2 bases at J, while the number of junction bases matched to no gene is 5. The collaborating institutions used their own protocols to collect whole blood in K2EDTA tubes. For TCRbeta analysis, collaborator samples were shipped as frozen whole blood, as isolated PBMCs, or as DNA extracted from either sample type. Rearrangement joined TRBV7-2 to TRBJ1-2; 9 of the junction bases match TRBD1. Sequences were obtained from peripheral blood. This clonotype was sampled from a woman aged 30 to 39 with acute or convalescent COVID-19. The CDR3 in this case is CASSLGTGELNYGYTF. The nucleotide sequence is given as TGTGCCAGCAGCTTAGGGACAGGGGAGTTAAACTATGGCTACACCTTC.